This TCR beta chain was observed in a study of T cells in Graves' hyperthyroidism and ophthalmopathy. Findings and limits, study-wide: Onset of ophthalmopathy came a median 6.5 months after the model predicted it. Most thyroid clonotypes expanded above 0.001 were also detected in blood.

The length of the CDR3 is 15 residues. Germline CDR1 LNHNV, CDR2 YYDKDF (reference sequence). V shed 0 bases and J shed 9 bases, with 15 bases lying between them. Graves' hyperthyroidism was deemed stable given no ophthalmopathy progression within 18 months. Diagnostic decisions used clinical symptoms, serum thyroxine and TRAb, thyroid ultrasound and orbital computed tomography. As to this clonotype: What it binds is unknown.

Authors of the study amplified TCR beta CDR3 regions from RNA transcripts. Using the HTBI primer set, a first-round RT-PCR was run on the TCR CDR3. Using its own MiXCR run on the multiplex PCR reads, TCRdb lists one record per CDR3 protein. The repertoire holds more than 600,000 distinct CDR3 sequences, less than 20% seen once, with over 7.5% in the top ten. V is TRBV15 and J is TRBJ2-1; D might be TRBD1 (6 bases). This sequence was found in a young man with Graves' hyperthyroidism. Sequencing input: blood. The CDR3 DNA reads as TGTGCCACCAGCAGAGAGGGGGCTAGCTGGGGTGAGCAGTTCTTC. Translation gives CATSREGASWGEQFF.